Below, 25 T cell receptor beta chains from the same sample are listed, as sequenced in a study of CD4 T cells in relation to SARS-CoV-2 and coronaviruses. Produced via immunoSEQ multiplex PCR; TCRdb's table is partial and in-frame only. The sample yields tens of thousands of clones, roughly 78% seen once. The antigens these receptors bind are not known. CD4+ T cells from unexposed donors were obtained before the COVID-19 pandemic (2011-2018). After nine to ten days of culture, CD4+ T cells were isolated. Material: CD4+ T cells from PBMCs, cultured in vitro. These receptors were taken from a human donor in good health.

This sequence joins TRBV4-3 and TRBJ2-3; 7 bases line up with TRBD2. Trimming at V came to 1 base and at J to 0 bases, leaving 7 bases not matched to a gene. The CDR3 spans 17 residues. CDR1 is LGHNA and CDR2 is YSLEER in the germline V gene. The CDR3 spells CASSQAPLASSTDTQYF. In nucleotides, the CDR3 is TGCGCCAGCAGCCAAGCCCCACTAGCGTCTAGCACAGATACGCAGTATTTT.

The rearrangement links TRBV18 to TRBJ2-5, with 7 bases identical to TRBD2. Germline V gene lookup returns CDR1 KGHSH and CDR2 LQKENI. Losses at the gene ends were 2 bases for V and 4 bases for J; bases not matched to a gene: 10. The CDR3 has 16 amino acids. DNA of the CDR3: TGTGCCAGCTCACCATCTGGAGGGAGGGCCGGAGAGACCCAGTACTTC. Residues: CASSPSGGRAGETQYF.

The rearrangement uses TRBV7-2 and TRBJ2-7; weak D call: TRBD1 (6 bases). The length of the CDR3 is 14 residues. The V gene's germline CDR1 is SGHTA and CDR2 FQGNSA. Trimming shortened V by 0 bases and J by 0 bases, and 6 bases separated the two germline ends. The CDR3 nucleotides are TGTGCCAGCAGCTTAGCAGGGGGCTCCTACGAGCAGTACTTC. Amino acid sequence: CASSLAGGSYEQYF.

The rearrangement links TRBV6-4 to TRBJ2-7; D unresolved. The V end lost 1 base, the J end lost 1 base, and 17 bases lay between the germline ends. Germline V lookup: CDR1 MRHNA, CDR2 SNTAGT. This CDR3 is built from 17 residues. CDR3 in amino acids: CASSDCKEQRNSYEQYF. DNA for the CDR3: TGTGCCAGCAGTGACTGTAAGGAGCAGCGAAATTCCTACGAGCAGTACTTC.

The V call is TRBV29-1, the J call TRBJ2-5; D perhaps matches TRBD2 (5 bases). Germline CDR1 is SQVTM and CDR2 is ANQGSEA. This CDR3 spans 11 amino acids. V lost 2 bases and J lost 4, with 5 bases in between. CDR3 loop: CSVERGETQYF. For the CDR3, the DNA is TGCAGCGTTGAACGGGGAGAGACCCAGTACTTC.

V and J are TRBV4-3 and TRBJ1-2; D remains unclear. The CDR3 extends over 14 amino acids. Trimming removed 0 bases from V and 5 bases from J, with 10 bases in between. CDR1 LGHNA and CDR2 YSLEER come from the germline V gene. CDR3 DNA sequence: TGCGCCAGCAGCCAAGATCAAGGGATGTATGGCTACACCTTC. Translation: CASSQDQGMYGYTF.

This chain uses TRBV29-1 with TRBJ1-2; perhaps TRBD1 as D (6 bases). Trimming pared 4 bases from V and 4 bases from J, leaving 10 bases between. CDR3 length: 12 amino acids. The germline V gene has CDR1 SQVTM and CDR2 ANQGSEA. The DNA for the CDR3 is TGCAGCGTTGGGGAGGGGGGCTATGGCTACACCTTC. Translating gives CSVGEGGYGYTF.

This clone has just a few counts. V gene TRBV19 combines with J gene TRBJ2-2; possibly TRBD1 or TRBD2 for D (5 bases each). The CDR3 has 14 amino acids. From germline, CDR1 is LNHDA and CDR2 SQIVND (reference sequence). V was cut by 7 bases and J by 4 bases, with 13 bases left in between. The CDR3 region is CASTVGPTTGELFF. For the CDR3, the DNA is TGTGCCAGTACGGTGGGACCGACCACCGGGGAGCTGTTTTTT.

This chain connects TRBV18 to TRBJ2-6, with D possibly matching TRBD2 (6 bases). The CDR3 is 15 amino acids. Trimming cost V 3 bases and J 8 bases, with 14 bases left between them. In germline, CDR1 is KGHSH, CDR2 LQKENI. The chain's CDR3 is CASSPTGVVTNVLTF. In nucleotides, the CDR3 is TGTGCCAGCTCACCCACGGGGGTCGTGACCAACGTCCTGACTTTC.

The CDR3 is CASSLVLWMNTEAFF. CDR3 DNA sequence: TGTGCCAGCAGCTTAGTGCTGTGGATGAACACTGAAGCTTTCTTT. The V call is TRBV7-8, the J call TRBJ1-1; no clear D. CDR3 size: 15 residues. Germline V gene lookup returns CDR1 SGHVS and CDR2 FQNEAQ. Trimming cost V 1 base and J 0 bases, with 9 bases left between them.

The chain couples TRBV4-1 to TRBJ2-5; 7 bases are a match to TRBD2. Per the germline V gene, CDR1 is MGHRA and CDR2 is YSYEKL. CDR3 length: 15 amino acids. V lost 2 bases and J lost 5; bases outside the gene matches: 8. The CDR3: CASSQFGLVWETQYF. CDR3 bases: TGCGCCAGCAGCCAATTCGGACTAGTCTGGGAGACCCAGTACTTC.

This chain connects TRBV6-2 or TRBV6-3 to TRBJ1-2, with TRBD1 matching over 9 bases. Per germline, CDR1 MNHEY and CDR2 SVGEGT. With 3 bases clipped from V and 8 bases from J, the junction kept 7 bases outside the gene matches. CDR3 length: 14 amino acids. CDR3 amino acids: CASSYSGTGRGYTF. In DNA, the CDR3 is TGTGCCAGCAGTTATTCGGGGACAGGGAGAGGCTACACCTTC.

The V and J genes are TRBV2 and TRBJ1-3, with 7 positions matching TRBD1. This CDR3 contains 14 residues. J lost 3 bases, V lost 7 bases, and 6 bases had no gene match. Germline V gene sequence: CDR1 SNHLY, CDR2 FYNNEI. The CDR3 loop is CASTPDRVGNTIYF. Here the CDR3 DNA reads TGTGCCAGCACCCCAGACAGGGTTGGAAACACCATATATTTT.

This chain connects TRBV6-5 to TRBJ2-3; 8 bases map to TRBD1. Germline CDR1 reads MNHEY; CDR2 reads SVGAGI. Trimming cost V 7 bases and J 2 bases; bases outside gene matches: 8. The CDR3 loop spans 15 amino acids. This CDR3 is CASTSTGENTDTQYF. CDR3 in DNA: TGTGCCAGCACCTCGACAGGGGAAAACACAGATACGCAGTATTTT.

This clone was counted a single time. The chain links TRBV25-1 to TRBJ2-1, with D perhaps matching TRBD1 or TRBD2 (6 bases each). The CDR3 extends over 16 amino acids. Trimming took off 2 bases at V and 0 bases at J, with 11 bases between the two ends. Germline V gene data show CDR1 as MGHDK and CDR2 as SYGVNS. The CDR3 loop is CASSERGVSSYNEQFF. The CDR3 nucleotides read TGTGCCAGCAGTGAAAGGGGGGTTAGCTCCTACAATGAGCAGTTCTTC.

J is TRBJ2-2 and V is TRBV7-8; D is ambiguous. The CDR3 is made up of 15 amino acids. Germline-derived CDR1 and CDR2 are SGHVS and FQNEAQ. Trimming removed 5 bases at V and 3 bases at J, with 13 bases between. CDR3 sequence (DNA): TGTGCCAGCAGCCCCCGAGTCCCCCACACCGGGGAGCTGTTTTTT. Translation: CASSPRVPHTGELFF.

The count of this clone is one. This chain uses TRBV10-3 with TRBJ2-1; weak D call: TRBD2 (5 bases). V was trimmed by 4 bases and J by 6 bases, leaving 13 bases between them. Per germline, CDR1 ENHRY and CDR2 SYGVKD. The CDR3 spans 14 residues. CDR3 in amino acids: CAISARDAGNEQFF. In nucleotides, the CDR3 is TGTGCCATCAGTGCTCGGGATGCCGGCAATGAGCAGTTCTTC.

The V call is TRBV4-3, the J call TRBJ1-4; possibly TRBD1 for D (5 bases). The ends were cut back, 0 bases at V and 0 bases at J, with 14 bases in the middle. CDR3 length: 18 residues. Germline V CDR1 and CDR2: LGHNA, YSLEER. The CDR3 DNA reads TGCGCCAGCAGCCAAGATGGGGCGGGGATGTCAACTAATGAAAAACTGTTTTTT. Its translation: CASSQDGAGMSTNEKLFF.

The chain joins TRBV3-1 (or the pseudogene TRBV3-2) to TRBJ1-4; a weak D match, TRBD1 (5 bases). V lost 6 bases and J lost 0, with 11 bases in between. Per the germline V gene, CDR1 is LGHDT and CDR2 is YNNKEL (reference sequence). This CDR3 comprises 15 residues. The CDR3 protein is CASRKDSATNEKLFF. The CDR3 bases are TGTGCCAGCAGGAAAGACAGTGCAACTAATGAAAAACTGTTTTTT.

This clone occurred once. The genes are TRBV7-3 and TRBJ2-3; 7 bases align to TRBD1. The CDR3 covers 15 residues. Germline V gives CDR1 SGHTA, CDR2 FQGTGA. Trimming at V came to 10 bases and at J to 0 bases, leaving 10 bases not matched to a gene. The CDR3 is CANQPGQTSTDTQYF. CDR3 in DNA: TGTGCCAACCAACCGGGACAGACTAGCACAGATACGCAGTATTTT.

This CDR3 is CASSRDSEKLFF. CDR3 nucleotides: TGTGCCAGCAGCCGGGACAGTGAAAAACTGTTTTTT. The chain has TRBV6-5 and TRBJ1-4; 7 bases align to TRBD1. The germline CDR1 and CDR2 sequences are MNHEY and SVGAGI. V gave up 6 bases and J gave up 7 bases; unmatched junction bases: 2. The CDR3 sequence is 12 residues long.

The chain couples TRBV7-2 to TRBJ2-7, with 9 bases matching TRBD1. This CDR3 is 16 amino acids long. The germline CDR1 and CDR2 sequences are SGHTA and FQGNSA. The trim removed 0 bases at V and 0 bases at J, leaving 3 bases unmatched. The CDR3 DNA is TGTGCCAGCAGCTTAGCCCCGACAGGGGGCTCCTACGAGCAGTACTTC. Its protein product is CASSLAPTGGSYEQYF.

The chain is built from TRBV7-9 and TRBJ2-3, with 9 positions matching TRBD2. Germline V gene data show CDR1 as SEHNR and CDR2 as FQNEAQ (reference sequence). The junction had 3 bases not matched to a gene; V was cut back by 0 bases and J by 2 bases. This CDR3 has 16 amino acids. CDR3 DNA: TGTGCCAGCAGCTTAGCATTAGCGGGGGCCACAGATACGCAGTATTTT. Protein product: CASSLALAGATDTQYF.

This chain links TRBV18 with TRBJ1-6; D is undetermined. V lost 3 bases, J lost 8 bases, and 11 bases lay in between. CDR1 and CDR2 from the germline V gene are KGHSH and LQKENI. The length of the CDR3 is 14 residues. The CDR3 sequence: CASSPRALDSPLHF. The CDR3 DNA reads TGTGCCAGCTCACCTCGGGCGCTGGATTCACCCCTCCACTTT.

The rearrangement joins TRBV5-4 to TRBJ1-6, with 7 bases lining up with TRBD1. Unmatched junction bases numbered 7, after V lost 5 bases and J lost 8 bases. This CDR3 is built from 14 residues. CDR1 and CDR2 (germline): SGHNT, YYREEE (reference sequence). CDR3 sequence (DNA): TGTGCCAGCAGACCTCCAACAGGGGATTCACCCCTCCACTTT. It codes for CASRPPTGDSPLHF.